Included here is one T cell receptor (beta chain) sequence, with context. No antigen is known for it. This entry is derived from a study of identical twins. Study results and caveats: With abundant cord blood beta clonotypes, insertions were fewer; memory repertoires showed no such pattern.

V was pared by 4 bases and J by 2 bases, with 12 bases between. The CDR3 is 14 amino acids. Germline values: CDR1 SGHKS, CDR2 YYEKEE (reference sequence). MiXCR, run by TCRdb on the 5' RACE reads, gives a single entry per CDR3 protein. This table has around 690,000 distinct CDR3 sequences, 20% to 25% appearing once. These data are also associated with another study on T cells expressing NK-cell markers. That report notes: An anti-gamma-delta TCR antibody restricted sorting to alpha-beta TCR T cells in several experiments. CD8+ T cells in roughly six donors included dominant NKG2C+ clonotypes at roughly 1.0-8%. The study found these clonotypes also leading the CD3+CD56-NKG2C+ fraction in a handful of donors.

The sample taken for sequencing was PBMCs. The sequence was obtained from a woman under 30 in good health. The gene calls are TRBV5-5 and TRBJ1-2; tentatively, D is TRBD1 (5 bases). This CDR3 reads CASSRDGTNYGYTF. For the CDR3, the DNA is TGTGCCAGCAGCCGGGACGGAACAAACTATGGCTACACCTTC. The full variable domain, its missing parts supplied by reference TRBV5-5 and TRBJ1-2, is DAGVTQSPTHLIKTRGQQVTLRCSPISGHKSVSWYQQVLGQGPQFIFQYYEKEERGRGNFPDRFSARQFPNYSSELNVNALLLGDSALYLCASSRDGTNYGYTFGSGTRLTVV.